These T cell receptor beta chains were read from a single sample in a study of shared clonotypes between healthy human individuals. The method was immunoSEQ multiplex PCR; TCRdb's version includes in-frame clones alone and lacks a portion of them. The sample has approximately 500,000 clones, around 85% seen once. The sample comprised PBMCs. Source of these receptors: a middle-aged woman in good health. Some clones in this sample may be carry-over from other donors' samples. The CDR3 runs from the conserved cysteine through the conserved F or W. D genes are given only for firm matches. Clone size is not always given. Where it is, it says once, few, many or a class for expanded clones.

clone_size	d_call	v_call	j_call	cdr3_nt	cdr3_aa
-	-	TRBV6-1	TRBJ2-5	TGTGCCAGCAGTGTAGGAACGGGAGAGACCCAGTACTTC	CASSVGTGETQYF
once	-	TRBV30	TRBJ2-1	TGTGCCTGGAGTGTAGATTGGGCAGGGAGGTTCTTC	CAWSVDWAGRFF
once	TRBD2	TRBV15	TRBJ2-1	TGTGCCACCAGCAGAGCTCTAGCGGGTGGGGGGGGATTCTACAATGAGCAGTTCTTC	CATSRALAGGGGFYNEQFF
-	TRBD2	TRBV7-6	TRBJ2-7	TGTGCCAGCAGCCCCGGGGGCGGGAGGTACGAGCAGTACTTC	CASSPGGGRYEQYF
-	TRBD1	TRBV28	TRBJ1-2	TGTGCCAGCAGTCCCACCGGGACAGGATACGGCTACACCTTC	CASSPTGTGYGYTF
-	TRBD1	TRBV9	TRBJ1-2	TGTGCCAGCAGCCGCAAAAGGACAGGGGGCGCGTATGGCTACACCTTC	CASSRKRTGGAYGYTF
-	-	TRBV2	TRBJ2-5	TGTGCTACCCGAGCAGTAGCATCTCAAGAGACCCAGTACTTC	CATRAVASQETQYF
few	TRBD1	TRBV6-4	TRBJ2-2	TGTGCCAGCAGTGTCTCAGGGGGCGCGGGCGGGGAGCTGTTTTTT	CASSVSGGAGGELFF
-	TRBD2	TRBV19	TRBJ2-2	TGTGCCAGTAGGCTAGCGGGCACCGGGGAGCTGTTTTTT	CASRLAGTGELFF
many	TRBD2	TRBV7-6	TRBJ2-5	TGTGCCAGCACCTTAGGGGCGGGGGAAGAGACCCAGTACTTC	CASTLGAGEETQYF
-	-	TRBV14	TRBJ2-5	TGTGCCAGCAGCCAAGAGAAGAGGCGGAGACCCTGGGAAGAGACCCAGTACTTC	CASSQEKRRRPWEETQYF
-	-	TRBV5-1	TRBJ1-1	TGCGCCAGCAGCTTGGAAAGCAACAAAGGTTCAGCTTTCTTT	CASSLESNKGSAFF
-	TRBD2	TRBV7-8	TRBJ2-1	TGTGCCAGCACCTTGGTAACGGGAGGGCCTAGTGAGCAGTTCTTC	CASTLVTGGPSEQFF
-	-	TRBV28	TRBJ1-5	TGTGCCAGCAGTTTGGCGGCAGTGCTACTACCAAATCAGCCCCAGCATTTT	CASSLAAVLLPNQPQHF
-	TRBD1	TRBV4-3	TRBJ1-4	TGCGCCAGCAGCCGGCGGGGGACAGGGGCAACTAATGAAAAACTGTTTTTT	CASSRRGTGATNEKLFF
-	-	TRBV5-8	TRBJ1-1	TGTGCCAGCGGGTTGGGTACTGAAGCTTTCTTT	CASGLGTEAFF
-	-	TRBV6-1	TRBJ1-5	TGTGCCAGCAGTGAGAAACTTGGGGGGCAGCCCCAGCATTTT	CASSEKLGGQPQHF
-	-	TRBV7-9	TRBJ1-2	TGTGCCAGCGCTCTCGGGCGGGAGGGCTACACCTTC	CASALGREGYTF
-	-	TRBV28	TRBJ1-1	TGTGCCAGCAGCAACCCTCTGGGGGTAACACGAGAGACTGAAGCTTTCTTT	CASSNPLGVTRETEAFF
-	-	TRBV30	TRBJ1-5	TGTGCCTGGAGCTCCTCAAGGGGGGATCAGCCCCAGCATTTT	CAWSSSRGDQPQHF
many	TRBD2	TRBV27	TRBJ2-7	TGTGCCAGCGAAAGGACTAGCGGGAGGGCGGAGGACTACGAGCAGTACTTC	CASERTSGRAEDYEQYF
-	-	TRBV6-1	TRBJ1-5	TGTGCCAGCAGTGTAGTGAGGGGTCAGCCCCAGCATTTT	CASSVVRGQPQHF